These T cell receptor beta chains were read from a single sample in a study of blood T cell repertoires in COVID-19. The protocol was immunoSEQ multiplex PCR, while the TCRdb copy is restricted to in-frame clones and leaves out a portion. This sample has about 230,000 clones, with about 90% found just once. Sequenced sample: peripheral blood. The receptors were gathered from a young woman who had recovered from COVID-19. Each CDR3 is given without its conserved first and last residue.

cdr3_length | v_call | cdr3_aa
9 | TRBV7-9 | ASQRDTEAF
11 | TRBV5-6 | ASSQDKPGELF
12 | TRBV19 | ASRWTSGSYEQY
12 | TRBV15 | ATSRPGSSYEQY
11 | TRBV7-3 | ASSLTSRETQY
11 | TRBV6-2/TRBV6-3 | ASSFYNTGELF
14 | TRBV24-1 | ATSDGRRRSYNEQF
11 | TRBV10-2 | ASTPGTGVGYT
12 | TRBV6-5 | ASSRSRLGYEQY
12 | TRBV6-2/TRBV6-3 | ASSYLGPGTEAF
10 | TRBV7-9 | ASSLARTGLH
14 | TRBV29-1 | SLGGLLAGSTDTQY
15 | TRBV21-1 | ASSKAGQALAKNIQY
15 | TRBV19 | ASSIGTSGRNSYEQY
13 | TRBV27 | ASSLLPGISDIQY
13 | TRBV18 | ASSLGQAETWPQH
13 | TRBV9 | ASSVGASSYNEQF
13 | TRBV5-4 | ASSFTSGSSDTQY
15 | TRBV15 | ATSRRRTGGQFQPQH
14 | TRBV11-2 | ASSLRLAGYTDTQY
14 | TRBV10-3 | ATGTGLRGDQETQY
13 | TRBV7-3 | ASSLNGGSTDTQY